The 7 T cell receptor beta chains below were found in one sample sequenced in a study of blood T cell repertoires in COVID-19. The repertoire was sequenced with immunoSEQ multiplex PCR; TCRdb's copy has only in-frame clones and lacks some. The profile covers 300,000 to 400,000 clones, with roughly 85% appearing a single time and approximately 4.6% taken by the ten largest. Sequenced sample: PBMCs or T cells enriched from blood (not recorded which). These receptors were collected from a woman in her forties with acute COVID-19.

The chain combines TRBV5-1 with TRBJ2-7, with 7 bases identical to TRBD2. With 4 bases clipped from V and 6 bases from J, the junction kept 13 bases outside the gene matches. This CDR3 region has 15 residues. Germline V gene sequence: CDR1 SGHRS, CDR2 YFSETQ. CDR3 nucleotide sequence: TGCGCCAGCAGCCAAACTAGCGCCCCGATGGTCGAGCAGTACTTC. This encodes CASSQTSAPMVEQYF.

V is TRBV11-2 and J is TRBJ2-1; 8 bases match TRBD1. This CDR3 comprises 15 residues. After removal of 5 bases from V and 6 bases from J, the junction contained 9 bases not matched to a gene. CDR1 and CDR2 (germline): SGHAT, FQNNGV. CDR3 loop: CASSLDWTGPNEQFF. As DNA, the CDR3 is TGTGCCAGCAGCCTTGACTGGACAGGGCCCAATGAGCAGTTCTTC.

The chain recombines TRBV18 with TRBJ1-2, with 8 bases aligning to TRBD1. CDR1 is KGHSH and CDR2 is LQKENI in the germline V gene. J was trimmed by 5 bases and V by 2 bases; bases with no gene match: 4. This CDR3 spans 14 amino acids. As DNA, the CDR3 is TGTGCCAGCTCACCAGCACGGACAGGGTATGGCTACACCTTC. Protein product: CASSPARTGYGYTF.

The CDR3 bases are TGTGCCAGCTCGCCTCGACAGGGGAGCTCCTATAATTCACCCCTCCACTTT. Its translation is CASSPRQGSSYNSPLHF. The chain combines TRBV18 with TRBJ1-6; TRBD1 matches 8 bases. V lost 6 bases, J lost 0 bases, and 7 bases stayed unmatched. Germline CDR1 is KGHSH and CDR2 is LQKENI. The CDR3 contains 17 residues.

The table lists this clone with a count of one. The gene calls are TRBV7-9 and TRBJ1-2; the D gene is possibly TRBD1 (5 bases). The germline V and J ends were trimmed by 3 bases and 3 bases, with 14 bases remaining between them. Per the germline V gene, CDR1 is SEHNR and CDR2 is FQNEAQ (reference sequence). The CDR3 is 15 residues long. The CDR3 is CASSFRQKTYYGYTF. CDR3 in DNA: TGTGCCAGCAGCTTCCGACAGAAGACTTACTATGGCTACACCTTC.

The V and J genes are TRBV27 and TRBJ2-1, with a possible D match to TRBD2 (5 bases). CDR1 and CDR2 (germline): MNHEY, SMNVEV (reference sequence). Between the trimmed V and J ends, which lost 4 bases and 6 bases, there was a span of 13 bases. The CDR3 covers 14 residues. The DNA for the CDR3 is TGTGCCAGCAGTTCCCCAACCCTAGCCAATGAGCAGTTCTTC. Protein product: CASSSPTLANEQFF.

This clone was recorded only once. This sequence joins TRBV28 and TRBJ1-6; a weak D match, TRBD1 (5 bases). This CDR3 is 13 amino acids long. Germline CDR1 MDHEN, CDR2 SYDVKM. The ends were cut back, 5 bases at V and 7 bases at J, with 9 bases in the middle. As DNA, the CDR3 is TGTGCCAGCAGTCTACAGGTGAATTCACCCCTCCACTTT. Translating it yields CASSLQVNSPLHF.